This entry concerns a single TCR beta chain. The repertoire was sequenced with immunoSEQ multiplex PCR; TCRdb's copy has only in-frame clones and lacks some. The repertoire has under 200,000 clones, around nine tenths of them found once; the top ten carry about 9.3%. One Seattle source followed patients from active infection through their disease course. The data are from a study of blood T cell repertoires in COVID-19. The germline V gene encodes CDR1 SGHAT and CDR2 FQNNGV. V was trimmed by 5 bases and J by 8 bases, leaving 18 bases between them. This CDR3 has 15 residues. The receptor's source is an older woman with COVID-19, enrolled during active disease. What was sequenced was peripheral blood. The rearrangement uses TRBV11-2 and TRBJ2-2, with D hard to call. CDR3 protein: CASSPNPASLGELFF. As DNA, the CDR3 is TGTGCCAGCAGCCCTAACCCTGCATCGCTTGGGGAGCTGTTTTTT.